What follows are 27 T cell receptor beta chains derived from one specimen sequenced in a study of T cell repertoires in cytomegalovirus infection. Their antigen targets remain unknown. One entry per CDR3 protein, called by TCRdb with MiXCR from the reads. Here the sample spans 800,000 to 950,000 distinct CDR3 sequences, 30% to 35% being singletons. The sequencing here drew on cultured CD8+ T cells from PBMCs, taken from culture after CMV antigen stimulation. The source of these receptors is a human donor in good health (CMV status not recorded). Some clones in this sample may be carry-over from other donors' samples.

This chain uses TRBV11-2 with TRBJ1-1, with D unclear. This CDR3 spans 15 amino acids. Trimming removed 6 bases from V and 2 bases from J, with 16 bases in between. Germline CDR1 SGHAT, CDR2 FQNNGV. The CDR3 is CASSLREAGNTEAFF. The CDR3 nucleotides are TGTGCCAGCAGTCTCCGCGAAGCGGGAAACACTGAAGCTTTCTTT.

This clonotype was counted only a few times. The chain links TRBV5-1 to TRBJ2-2, with no clear D. Germline V gene lookup returns CDR1 SGHRS and CDR2 YFSETQ. CDR3 size: 15 residues. Trimming removed 4 bases from V and 4 bases from J, with 14 bases in between. CDR3 DNA: TGCGCCAGCAGCCAATCTTCACAAGGCACCGGGGAGCTGTTTTTT. As protein: CASSQSSQGTGELFF.

The gene calls are TRBV6-1 and TRBJ1-2, with 7 bases aligning to TRBD1. This CDR3 region has 17 residues. Germline CDR1 and CDR2: MNHNS and SASEGT. V was pared by 2 bases and J by 4 bases, with 13 bases of the junction left unmatched. Written as DNA, the CDR3 is TGTGCCAGCAGTGAACATCGACAGCCGACAGGGTCCTATGGCTACACCTTC. Translating it yields CASSEHRQPTGSYGYTF.

At least ten counts were recorded for this clonotype. The chain combines TRBV19 with TRBJ2-6, with TRBD1 as a possible D gene (6 bases). Trimming removed 10 bases at V and 3 bases at J, with 16 bases between. Per germline, CDR1 LNHDA and CDR2 SQIVND (reference sequence). The CDR3 contains 15 residues. CDR3 DNA: TGTGCCACCTCCCCGCAGGGGTATGGGGCCAACGTCCTGACTTTC. This gives the protein CATSPQGYGANVLTF.

This clonotype showed up just once. The chain employs TRBV19 and TRBJ1-4; no clear D gene. Germline V gene lookup returns CDR1 LNHDA and CDR2 SQIVND (reference sequence). V was clipped by 4 bases and J by 4 bases, with 19 bases between them. The CDR3 runs 17 residues. CDR3 DNA sequence: TGTGCCAGTAGTACTAGCGGTATTGGGTCACTTAATGAAAAACTGTTTTTT. Protein product: CASSTSGIGSLNEKLFF.

This chain uses TRBV10-3 with TRBJ2-5, with D possibly matching TRBD2 (6 bases). This CDR3 region has 14 residues. The germline gives CDR1 ENHRY, CDR2 SYGVKD. V was trimmed by 2 bases and J by 1 base, leaving 8 bases between them. CDR3 region: CAISEGGTQETQYF. The CDR3 nucleotides are TGTGCCATCAGTGAGGGGGGGACCCAAGAGACCCAGTACTTC.

The gene calls are TRBV20-1 and TRBJ2-7, with a weak D call TRBD1 (6 bases). Trimming stripped 0 bases from V and 2 bases from J, with 14 bases between. The V gene's germline CDR1 is DFQATT and CDR2 SNEGSKA (reference sequence). The CDR3 consists of 15 residues. The CDR3 nucleotides read TGCAGTGCTAGAGATCCTACAGGGATCCCCTACGAGCAGTACTTC. The encoded protein is CSARDPTGIPYEQYF.

This clonotype was counted many times. The rearrangement joins TRBV7-9 to TRBJ2-1, with D unclear. Trimming shortened V by 0 bases and J by 8 bases, and 17 bases separated the two germline ends. This CDR3 is 16 amino acids long. The germline CDR1 and CDR2 sequences are SEHNR and FQNEAQ (reference sequence). The CDR3 DNA reads TGTGCCAGCAGCTTAGCACTCCGGACCCTCGGAGATGAGCAGTTCTTC. It encodes CASSLALRTLGDEQFF. The full variable domain, with the rest looked up from reference TRBV7-9 and TRBJ2-1, is DTGVSQNPRHKITKRGQNVTFRCDPISEHNRLYWYRQTLGQGPEFLTYFQNEAQLEKSRLLSDRFSAERPKGSFSTLEIQRTEQGDSAMYLCASSLALRTLGDEQFFGPGTRLTVL.

This chain uses TRBV2 with TRBJ1-2; TRBD1 is a possible D gene (5 bases). The V end lost 0 bases, the J end lost 7 bases, and 12 bases lay between the germline ends. In germline, CDR1 is SNHLY, CDR2 FYNNEI. The CDR3 has 14 residues. CDR3 amino acids: CASSEALRGTGYTF. The CDR3 DNA follows: TGTGCCAGCAGTGAAGCGCTTCGGGGGACTGGCTACACCTTC.

Concerning this clonotype: Here the CDR3 omits its conserved ending phenylalanine or tryptophan, so a read error is the likely source. The rearrangement joins TRBV20-1 to TRBJ2-7; TRBD1 agrees at 7 bases. The CDR3 consists of 14 residues. V shed 0 bases, J shed 3 bases, and the junction held 5 bases outside the gene matches. In germline, CDR1 is DFQATT, CDR2 SNEGSKA (reference sequence). CDR3 residues: CSARDEGGFYEQYC. The CDR3, as DNA: TGCAGTGCTAGAGACGAAGGGGGCTTCTACGAGCAGTACTGC.

The chain recombines TRBV29-1 with TRBJ2-2; a weak D match, TRBD1 (6 bases). The V end lost 7 bases, the J end lost 2 bases, and 8 bases lay between the germline ends. Germline V gene sequence: CDR1 SQVTM, CDR2 ANQGSEA. The CDR3 loop spans 12 amino acids. CDR3 loop: CSGQENTGELFF. The CDR3 nucleotides read TGCAGCGGACAGGAAAACACCGGGGAGCTGTTTTTT.

The chain has TRBV7-9 and TRBJ1-2; D is perhaps TRBD1 (5 bases). CDR3 size: 14 residues. Germline CDR1 and CDR2: SEHNR and FQNEAQ (reference sequence). The V end was cut by 1 base, the J end by 8 bases, with 14 bases between. The CDR3 is CASSLGDRIRGYTF. CDR3 coding DNA: TGTGCCAGCAGCTTAGGTGACAGAATCCGCGGCTACACCTTC.

This clonotype was detected ten times or more. This chain connects TRBV27 to TRBJ1-5, with 8 bases lining up with TRBD1. This CDR3 is 15 amino acids long. Germline V CDR1 and CDR2: MNHEY, SMNVEV (reference sequence). The V and J ends lost 2 bases and 3 bases, in that order; junction bases with no gene match: 3. The CDR3 is CASSLRTGINQPQHF. CDR3 sequence (DNA): TGTGCCAGCAGTTTACGGACAGGGATCAATCAGCCCCAGCATTTT.

Here the CDR3 DNA reads TGTGCCAGCAGTTACGCCAGGGGCTACGAGCAGTACGTC. Its translation: CASSYARGYEQYV. This chain uses TRBV6-2 or TRBV6-3 with TRBJ2-7; D might be TRBD1 (6 bases). CDR1 is MNHEY and CDR2 is SVGEGT in the germline V gene. The CDR3 loop spans 13 amino acids. The germline V and J ends were trimmed by 2 bases and 3 bases, with 8 bases remaining between them.

V gene TRBV10-3 combines with J gene TRBJ2-5; possibly TRBD1 or TRBD2 for D (6 bases each). In germline, CDR1 is ENHRY, CDR2 SYGVKD. The length of the CDR3 is 16 residues. Between the trimmed V and J ends, which lost 7 bases and 5 bases, there was a span of 23 bases. CDR3 nucleotide sequence: TGTGCCATCATGTCAGGAGGGCGGGGTAGGGGGGAGACCCAGTACTTC. Protein: CAIMSGGRGRGETQYF.

The V and J genes are TRBV12-3 or TRBV12-4 and TRBJ2-5; D unclear. Trimming took off 4 bases at V and 6 bases at J, with 9 bases between the two ends. CDR3 size: 12 residues. The CDR3 DNA is TGTGCCAGCAGTTCAACCGGGCAGACCCAGTACTTC. Amino acids: CASSSTGQTQYF.

This clonotype was counted between two and nine times. The chain couples TRBV7-3 to TRBJ2-2; D is uncertain. The CDR3 contains 14 residues. The V and J ends lost 1 base and 6 bases respectively, with 9 bases between them. Germline CDR1 and CDR2: SGHTA and FQGTGA. This chain's CDR3 is CASSLIGEAGELFF. Written as DNA, the CDR3 is TGTGCCAGCAGCTTAATCGGCGAGGCCGGGGAGCTGTTTTTT. The whole variable domain, filled in from reference TRBV7-3 and TRBJ2-2, reads GAGVSQTPSNKVTEKGKYVELRCDPISGHTALYWYRQSLGQGPEFLIYFQGTGAADDSGLPNDRFFAVRPEGSVSTLKIQRTERGDSAVYLCASSLIGEAGELFFGEGSRLTVL.

The chain joins TRBV27 to TRBJ1-1; 11 nucleotides align to TRBD1. The CDR3 contains 13 residues. Germline values: CDR1 MNHEY, CDR2 SMNVEV (reference sequence). Unmatched junction bases numbered 4, after V lost 6 bases and J lost 7 bases. The CDR3 sequence is CASRDRGRGEAFF. The CDR3, as DNA: TGTGCCAGCAGGGACAGGGGGCGCGGTGAAGCTTTCTTT.

This clonotype was counted many times. CDR3 in DNA: TGTGCCAGCAGCTTAAGAGATCCAGGGGGCTCTAGCAATCAGCCCCAGCATTTT. As protein: CASSLRDPGGSSNQPQHF. This chain connects TRBV7-8 to TRBJ1-5; 8 bases match TRBD1. The germline CDR1 and CDR2 sequences are SGHVS and FQNEAQ. V lost 2 bases, J lost 0 bases, and 9 bases stayed unmatched. CDR3 length equals 18 residues.

The gene calls are TRBV4-1 and TRBJ2-7; TRBD1 agrees at 8 bases. The CDR3 is made up of 15 amino acids. Germline CDR1 MGHRA, CDR2 YSYEKL. The junction had 8 bases not matched to a gene; V was cut back by 1 base and J by 6 bases. For the CDR3, the DNA is TGCGCCAGCAGCCAAGGAGGACAGGGCCCGGGCGAGCAGTACTTC. Encoded protein: CASSQGGQGPGEQYF.

On this clonotype itself: The junction differs from germline at one of its ends, possibly a read error. The chain employs TRBV19 and TRBJ2-1, with D possibly being TRBD1 (5 bases). Germline loops: CDR1 LNHDA, CDR2 SQIVND (reference sequence). CDR3 length: 15 amino acids. The chain's CDR3 is CSSSIGQGYSNEQFF. In DNA form, the CDR3 reads TGTTCCAGTAGTATCGGCCAGGGATATAGTAATGAGCAGTTCTTC. The entire variable domain, with the rest obtained from reference TRBV19 and TRBJ2-1, is as follows: DGGITQSPKYLFRKEGQNVTLSCEQNLNHDAMYWYRQDPGQGLRLIYYSQIVNDFQKGDIAEGYSVSREKKESFPLTVTSAQKNPTAFYLCSSSIGQGYSNEQFFGPGTRLTVL.

In its sample, this clonotype was seen many times. The chain carries TRBV14 and TRBJ2-7; D is undetermined. The CDR3 covers 13 residues. Germline values: CDR1 SGHDN, CDR2 FVKESK. V lost 0 bases, J lost 1 base, and 4 bases lay in between. The CDR3 nucleotides are TGTGCCAGCAGCCAAGATCCATCCTACGAGCAGTACGTC. Its protein product is CASSQDPSYEQYV.

The chain has TRBV6-6 and TRBJ2-1; D perhaps matches TRBD1 (5 bases). The ends were cut back, 5 bases at V and 9 bases at J, with 8 bases in the middle. The V gene's germline CDR1 is MNHNY and CDR2 SVGAGI (reference sequence). This CDR3 comprises 11 residues. CDR3 sequence: CASSVTVEQFF. The DNA of the CDR3 is TGTGCCAGCAGTGTGACAGTTGAGCAGTTCTTC.

DNA of the CDR3: TGTGCCAGTAGTACTGACGGGCCAGCGACTGAAGCTTTCTTT. Protein sequence: CASSTDGPATEAFF. V gene TRBV19 combines with J gene TRBJ1-1; D unclear. The CDR3 is 14 amino acids. V shed 4 bases and J shed 5 bases, with 14 bases lying between them. CDR1 is LNHDA, CDR2 SQIVND, per germline (reference sequence).

In its sample, this clonotype was seen a few times. The chain has TRBV12-3 or TRBV12-4 and TRBJ1-2; the D is unclear. V lost 4 bases and J lost 3, with 9 bases in between. The CDR3 runs to 13 residues. CDR3 DNA sequence: TGTGCCAGCAGTTCGAGGGATGACTATGGCTACACCTTC. The encoded protein is CASSSRDDYGYTF.

The V gene is TRBV20-1, the J gene TRBJ2-2; 9 nucleotides match TRBD2. V lost 4 bases, J lost 4 bases, and 7 bases stayed unmatched. There are 15 residues in the CDR3. Germline CDR1 reads DFQATT; CDR2 reads SNEGSKA (reference sequence). The CDR3 sequence is CSANFLAGVTGELFF. CDR3 nucleotide sequence: TGCAGTGCTAATTTCTTAGCGGGGGTCACCGGGGAGCTGTTTTTT.

This clonotype was detected a few times. The genes are TRBV28 and TRBJ1-5; D uncertain. V was trimmed by 5 bases and J by 2 bases, leaving 10 bases between them. The CDR3 has 14 amino acids. The V gene's germline CDR1 is MDHEN and CDR2 SYDVKM. The chain's CDR3 is CASSTSLGNQPQHF. CDR3 nucleotide sequence: TGTGCCAGCAGTACGAGCTTGGGCAATCAGCCCCAGCATTTT.